Shown below are 20 T cell receptor beta chains from a single sample sequenced in a study of cytomegalovirus exposure and HLA in healthy donors. 13 Jbeta primers and 60 Vbeta primers were used for the PCR. TCRdb's table, derived via immunoSEQ multiplex PCR, lists solely in-frame clones and lacks some. The sample consists of approximately 84,000 clones, roughly 77% of them appearing once. The sequenced sample was PBMCs. Receptors were obtained from a man aged 40-49 years in good health and CMV-seronegative.

This clone was recorded a few times. V usage is TRBV7-9 and J usage is TRBJ2-3; tentative D call: TRBD2 (6 bases). The CDR3 loop spans 14 amino acids. The ends were cut back, 5 bases at V and 0 bases at J, with 9 bases in the middle. Germline V gene data show CDR1 as SEHNR and CDR2 as FQNEAQ (reference sequence). Here the CDR3 reads CASSPGTSTDTQYF. The CDR3 DNA sequence: TGTGCCAGCAGCCCCGGGACTAGCACAGATACGCAGTATTTT.

The chain has TRBV28 and TRBJ1-5; D is uncertain. CDR1 and CDR2 (germline): MDHEN, SYDVKM. The CDR3 length is 13 residues. Trimming took 3 bases from V and 6 from J, leaving 9 bases between them. For the CDR3, the DNA is TGTGCCAGCAGTTTGGATGGGAGTCAGCCCCAGCATTTT. It is translated as CASSLDGSQPQHF.

The chain couples TRBV18 to TRBJ2-7, with 11 bases that match TRBD1. Per germline, CDR1 KGHSH and CDR2 LQKENI. The CDR3 has 14 residues. V shed 0 bases and J 6 bases; nucleotides not matched to a gene: 1. The DNA for the CDR3 is TGTGCCAGCTCACCACCCGGGACAGGGGGCGAGCAGTACTTC. Translated: CASSPPGTGGEQYF.

This clone occurred once. The rearrangement links TRBV30 to TRBJ1-4; D call uncertain. Between the trimmed V and J ends, which lost 4 bases and 0 bases, there was a span of 9 bases. This CDR3 is 14 amino acids long. Germline CDR1 reads GTSNPN; CDR2 reads SVGIG (reference sequence). The chain's CDR3 is CAWTPAATNEKLFF. The CDR3 DNA reads TGTGCCTGGACCCCGGCGGCAACTAATGAAAAACTGTTTTTT.

V usage is TRBV15 and J usage is TRBJ2-7; unclear D gene. Trimming cost V 3 bases and J 4 bases, with 19 bases left between them. Germline V gene data show CDR1 as LNHNV and CDR2 as YYDKDF (reference sequence). The CDR3 spans 16 residues. CDR3 nucleotides: TGTGCCACCAGCAGTCAGGTCGGCAGAGAAAGGTACGAGCAGTACTTC. This translates into CATSSQVGRERYEQYF. The variable domain in full, completed from reference TRBV15 and TRBJ2-7, reads DAMVIQNPRYQVTQFGKPVTLSCSQTLNHNVMYWYQQKSSQAPKLLFHYYDKDFNNEADTPDNFQSRRPNTSFCFLDIRSPGLGDTAMYLCATSSQVGRERYEQYFGPGTRLTVT.

This rearrangement joins TRBV5-1 to TRBJ2-3, with 12 bases aligning to TRBD2. Germline CDR1 is SGHRS and CDR2 is YFSETQ. Trimming at V came to 5 bases and at J to 5 bases, leaving 12 bases not matched to a gene. The CDR3 is 17 amino acids. In DNA form, the CDR3 reads TGCGCCAGCAGAATAGCCGGGACTAGCGGGTTTGAAGATACGCAGTATTTT. Translated: CASRIAGTSGFEDTQYF.

This clone was seen once. V usage is TRBV6-1 and J usage is TRBJ2-2; unclear D gene. Germline loops: CDR1 MNHNS, CDR2 SASEGT. The CDR3 covers 13 residues. Trimming removed 5 bases from V and 0 bases from J, with 4 bases in between. CDR3 protein: CASSNTNTGELFF. The DNA of the CDR3 is TGTGCCAGCAGTAACACGAACACCGGGGAGCTGTTTTTT.

This chain joins TRBV6-6 and TRBJ2-3; D is uncertain. The CDR3 length is 12 residues. V was pared by 6 bases and J by 2 bases, with 6 bases between. Germline V CDR1 and CDR2: MNHNY, SVGAGI (reference sequence). CDR3 sequence reads: CASSLNTDTQYF. CDR3 coding DNA: TGTGCCAGCAGCCTAAACACAGATACGCAGTATTTT.

The chain has TRBV11-2 and TRBJ1-5, with 7 bases aligning to TRBD1. This CDR3 has 16 residues. The junction had 13 bases not matched to a gene; V was cut back by 5 bases and J by 6 bases. CDR1 and CDR2 (germline): SGHAT, FQNNGV. This CDR3 reads CASSPQGRGGSQPQHF. DNA of the CDR3: TGTGCCAGCAGCCCCCAGGGACGAGGGGGCAGTCAGCCCCAGCATTTT.

This clone was seen a handful of times. The chain carries TRBV4-2 and TRBJ1-6; 8 bases fit TRBD1. From germline, CDR1 is LGHNA and CDR2 YNFKEQ. CDR3 length: 16 residues. J lost 1 base, V lost 4 bases, and 3 bases had no gene match. CDR3 sequence: CASSRDRGSYNSPLHF. Written as DNA, the CDR3 is TGTGCCAGCAGCCGAGACAGGGGATCCTATAATTCACCCCTCCACTTT.

The chain carries TRBV4-1 and TRBJ1-2, with a weak D call TRBD1 (6 bases). V lost 2 bases and J lost 3, with 19 bases in between. Germline V CDR1 and CDR2: MGHRA, YSYEKL. The CDR3 extends over 17 amino acids. The CDR3 loop is CASSQRKQGQGDYGYTF. The CDR3 DNA reads as TGCGCCAGCAGCCAAAGGAAACAGGGTCAAGGAGACTATGGCTACACCTTC.

The V call is TRBV29-1, the J call TRBJ2-7; 9 nucleotides match TRBD1. Trimming cost V 5 bases and J 2 bases; bases outside gene matches: 4. The length of the CDR3 is 13 residues. From germline, CDR1 is SQVTM and CDR2 ANQGSEA. Here the CDR3 DNA reads TGCAGCGTTAACAGGGGGCGAGCCTACGAGCAGTACTTC. Amino acid sequence: CSVNRGRAYEQYF.

This chain connects TRBV5-1 to TRBJ2-6, with a tentative D call TRBD2 (5 bases). This CDR3 has 16 residues. Looked up from germline, CDR1 is SGHRS and CDR2 is YFSETQ. V dropped 1 base and J dropped 1 base, with 9 bases sitting between them. CDR3 coding DNA: TGCGCCAGCAGCTTGAGTCCGGGGTCTGGGGCCAACGTCCTGACTTTC. Amino acid sequence: CASSLSPGSGANVLTF.

The chain employs TRBV7-8 and TRBJ2-7, with a weak D call TRBD1 (5 bases). Germline V gene lookup returns CDR1 SGHVS and CDR2 FQNEAQ. Trimming cost V 4 bases and J 2 bases, with 12 bases left between them. This CDR3 contains 14 residues. CDR3 coding DNA: TGTGCCAGCAGCTCTGAGGTACAGGCCTACGAGCAGTACTTC. As protein: CASSSEVQAYEQYF. Full variable domain (remainder filled in from reference TRBV7-8 and TRBJ2-7): GAGVSQSPRYKVAKRGQDVALRCDPISGHVSLFWYQQALGQGPEFLTYFQNEAQLDKSGLPSDRFFAERPEGSVSTLKIQRTQQEDSAVYLCASSSEVQAYEQYFGPGTRLTVT.

V usage is TRBV6-5 and J usage is TRBJ2-2, with no clear D. CDR1 and CDR2 (germline): MNHEY, SVGAGI. CDR3 size: 13 residues. V dropped 1 base and J dropped 6 bases, with 6 bases sitting between them. DNA for the CDR3: TGTGCCAGCAGTTACTTCGGGTCCGGGGAGCTGTTTTTT. This sequence encodes CASSYFGSGELFF.

In its sample, this clone was seen a few times. CDR3 nucleotide sequence: TGTGCCATCATCGAGGGGAACACCGGGGAGCTGTTTTTT. This gives the protein CAIIEGNTGELFF. This chain connects TRBV10-3 to TRBJ2-2; D is possibly TRBD2 (5 bases). The CDR3 loop spans 13 amino acids. The V end was cut by 7 bases, the J end by 1 base, with 7 bases between. Germline V CDR1 and CDR2: ENHRY, SYGVKD.

The chain uses TRBV5-6 and TRBJ2-1, with 8 bases that match TRBD2. V lost 5 bases and J lost 3; bases outside the gene matches: 10. The CDR3 contains 16 residues. The V gene's germline CDR1 is SGHDT and CDR2 YYEEEE. In DNA form, the CDR3 reads TGTGCCAGCAGTACTAGCATTCGGGGGGGCTACAATGAGCAGTTCTTC. It specifies CASSTSIRGGYNEQFF.

This clone was seen a few times. The chain employs TRBV27 and TRBJ2-1; D not certain. CDR3 length: 12 amino acids. The ends were cut back, 2 bases at V and 9 bases at J, with 8 bases in the middle. Germline V lookup: CDR1 MNHEY, CDR2 SMNVEV (reference sequence). The CDR3 here is CASSLQGGEQFF. The CDR3 DNA sequence: TGTGCCAGCAGTTTACAAGGCGGTGAGCAGTTCTTC.

V is TRBV5-1 and J is TRBJ2-1; the match to TRBD2 covers 13 bases. Germline V lookup: CDR1 SGHRS, CDR2 YFSETQ. CDR3 size: 17 residues. Losses at the gene ends were 0 bases for V and 8 bases for J; bases not matched to a gene: 8. In DNA, the CDR3 is TGCGCCAGCAGCTTGGATAGGACTAGCGGGAGTAGGGATGAGCAGTTCTTC. This sequence encodes CASSLDRTSGSRDEQFF.

The chain links TRBV19 to TRBJ2-5; D not resolved. The CDR3 sequence is 15 residues long. The germline CDR1 and CDR2 sequences are LNHDA and SQIVND (reference sequence). Trimming removed 1 base from V and 7 bases from J, with 16 bases in between. The CDR3 DNA follows: TGTGCCAGTAGTATAGTTTCGGGTGCCACGCGGACCCAGTACTTC. The encoded protein is CASSIVSGATRTQYF.